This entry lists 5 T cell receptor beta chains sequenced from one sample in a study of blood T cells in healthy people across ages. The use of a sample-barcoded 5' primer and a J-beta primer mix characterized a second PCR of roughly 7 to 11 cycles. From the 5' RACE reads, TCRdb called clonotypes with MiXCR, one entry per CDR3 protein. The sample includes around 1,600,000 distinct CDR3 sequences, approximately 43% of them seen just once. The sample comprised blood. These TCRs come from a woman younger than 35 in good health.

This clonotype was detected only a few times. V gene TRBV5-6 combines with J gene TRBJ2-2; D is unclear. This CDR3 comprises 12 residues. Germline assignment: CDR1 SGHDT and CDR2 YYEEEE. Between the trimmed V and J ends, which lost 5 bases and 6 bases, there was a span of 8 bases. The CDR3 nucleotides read TGTGCCAGCAGTTCTGACGCCGGGGAGCTGTTTTTT. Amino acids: CASSSDAGELFF.

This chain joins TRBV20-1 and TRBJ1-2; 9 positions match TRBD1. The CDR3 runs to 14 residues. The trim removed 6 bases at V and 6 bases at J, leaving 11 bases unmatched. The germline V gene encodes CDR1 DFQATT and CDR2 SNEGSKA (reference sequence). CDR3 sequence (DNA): TGCAGTGCCCCCCGAACCGGGACAGGGAATGGCTACACCTTC. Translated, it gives CSAPRTGTGNGYTF.

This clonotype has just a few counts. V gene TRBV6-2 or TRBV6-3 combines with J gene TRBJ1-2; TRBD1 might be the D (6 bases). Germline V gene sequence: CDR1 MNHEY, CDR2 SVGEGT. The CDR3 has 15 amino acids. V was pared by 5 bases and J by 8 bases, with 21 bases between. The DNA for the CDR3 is TGTGCCAGCAGTAACAGCCCAGGTCAGGGGAACGGCTACACCTTC. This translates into CASSNSPGQGNGYTF.

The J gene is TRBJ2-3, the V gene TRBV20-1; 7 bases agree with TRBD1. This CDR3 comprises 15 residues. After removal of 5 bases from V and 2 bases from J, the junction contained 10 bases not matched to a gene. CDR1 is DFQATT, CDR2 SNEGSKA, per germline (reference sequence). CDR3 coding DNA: TGCAGTGCTCTACAGGGGCGAGTGGTCACAGATACGCAGTATTTT. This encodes CSALQGRVVTDTQYF.

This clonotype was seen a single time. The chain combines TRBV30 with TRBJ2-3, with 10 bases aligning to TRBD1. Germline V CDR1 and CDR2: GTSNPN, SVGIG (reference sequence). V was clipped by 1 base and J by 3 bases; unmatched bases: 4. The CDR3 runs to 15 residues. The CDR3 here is CAWSGGQGRTDTQYF. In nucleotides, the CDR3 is TGTGCCTGGAGTGGGGGACAGGGGAGGACAGATACGCAGTATTTT.